This entry lists 24 T cell receptor beta chains sequenced from one sample in a study of human T cells and chemical hapten exposure. The time point: patch test 3, about 24 weeks after DPC sensitization. Treatment indicated: therapeutic diphenylcyclopropenone sensitization with weekly scalp DPC. TCRdb recomputed calls from the RACE reads with MiXCR, one row per CDR3 protein. The profile shows roughly 150,000 distinct CDR3 sequences, approximately 30% of them singletons. Sample: whole blood, taken in connection with sensitization to the hapten diphenylcyclopropenone (DPC). Every receptor here comes from a woman aged 18-30 years with alopecia areata. Some clones in this sample may be carry-over from other donors' samples.

The chain combines TRBV7-9 with TRBJ2-1, with D uncertain. CDR3 size: 14 residues. CDR1 is SEHNR and CDR2 is FQNEAQ in the germline V gene (reference sequence). The V gene lost 3 bases and the J gene lost 0 bases, with 6 bases spanning the gap. CDR3 DNA: TGTGCCAGCAGCTTGACCCTCTCCTACAATGAGCAGTTCTTC. Its translation: CASSLTLSYNEQFF.

This clonotype was counted between two and nine times. V usage is TRBV4-2 and J usage is TRBJ2-1; no reliable D call. Trimming stripped 0 bases from V and 7 bases from J, with 4 bases between. The CDR3 length is 12 residues. Germline V lookup: CDR1 LGHNA, CDR2 YNFKEQ. The CDR3 region has the DNA TGTGCCAGCAGCCAAGAAATTAATGAGCAGTTCTTC. This translates into CASSQEINEQFF.

This rearrangement joins TRBV20-1 to TRBJ2-1; possibly TRBD1 for D (5 bases). V lost 6 bases and J lost 3, with 12 bases in between. The CDR3 consists of 13 residues. CDR1 and CDR2 (germline): DFQATT, SNEGSKA (reference sequence). CDR3 amino acids: CSASGNLYNEQFF. CDR3 sequence (DNA): TGCAGTGCCTCAGGGAATCTCTACAATGAGCAGTTCTTC.

This clonotype was picked up many times. The chain uses TRBV4-1 and TRBJ1-5; D gene unclear. CDR3 length equals 15 residues. Per the germline V gene, CDR1 is MGHRA and CDR2 is YSYEKL. Trimming shortened V by 1 base and J by 0 bases, and 7 bases separated the two germline ends. The CDR3 DNA reads TGCGCCAGCAGCCAAGGGGAGCATAGCAATCAGCCCCAGCATTTT. Its protein product is CASSQGEHSNQPQHF.

The V and J genes are TRBV12-5 and TRBJ2-1, with 8 bases aligning to TRBD1. In germline, CDR1 is LGHNT, CDR2 FRNRAP. The CDR3 spans 13 residues. The J segment lost 8 bases and the V segment lost 9 bases, leaving 9 bases of the junction unmatched. The CDR3 reads CARTPDRGDEQFF. CDR3 bases: TGTGCTAGAACCCCTGACAGGGGCGATGAGCAGTTCTTC.

This clonotype appeared a few times. The rearrangement links TRBV29-1 to TRBJ2-7; D is unresolved. CDR3 length equals 13 residues. V was cut by 3 bases and J by 3 bases, with 12 bases left in between. Germline V gene lookup returns CDR1 SQVTM and CDR2 ANQGSEA. CDR3 sequence: CSVESTANYEQYF. DNA for the CDR3: TGCAGCGTTGAGAGTACAGCGAACTACGAGCAGTACTTC.

The CDR3 protein is CSAEGELALNEQFF. CDR3 DNA: TGCAGTGCGGAAGGAGAGCTAGCGTTAAATGAGCAGTTCTTC. The J gene is TRBJ2-1, the V gene TRBV20-1, with TRBD2 as a possible D gene (6 bases). The V gene lost 6 bases and the J gene lost 7 bases, with 19 bases spanning the gap. The CDR3 extends over 14 amino acids. CDR1 DFQATT and CDR2 SNEGSKA come from the germline V gene (reference sequence).

The V and J genes are TRBV6-2 or TRBV6-3 and TRBJ1-2, with 7 bases aligning to TRBD1. CDR3 length equals 12 residues. V shed 7 bases, J shed 2 bases, and the junction held 1 base outside the gene matches. CDR1 is MNHEY, CDR2 SVGEGT, per germline. The CDR3 sequence is CASKQGNYGYTF. The DNA for the CDR3 is TGTGCCAGCAAACAGGGGAACTATGGCTACACCTTC.

The gene calls are TRBV24-1 and TRBJ1-1; D unresolved. Germline CDR1 and CDR2: KGHDR and SFDVKD. This CDR3 contains 13 residues. The ends were cut back, 0 bases at V and 7 bases at J, with 8 bases in the middle. The CDR3 DNA follows: TGTGCCACCAGTGATTTGAAAGGGCTTGAAGCTTTCTTT. Translated: CATSDLKGLEAFF.

This clonotype has just a few counts. An end of the junction does not agree with germline; a read error may underlie this. The chain recombines TRBV29-1 with TRBJ1-1; no reliable D call. The CDR3 runs 13 residues. CDR1 and CDR2 (germline): SQVTM, ANQGSEA. CDR3 sequence: CGVVREGFTEAFF. The CDR3 DNA is TGCGGCGTTGTTCGGGAAGGATTCACTGAAGCTTTCTTT.

This clonotype was picked up many times. This rearrangement joins TRBV10-3 to TRBJ2-5; D gene uncertain. The CDR3 consists of 11 residues. The germline V gene has CDR1 ENHRY and CDR2 SYGVKD. Trimming left V 3 bases short and J 3 bases short, with 2 bases between. The CDR3 protein is CAISEKETQYF. The DNA for the CDR3 is TGTGCCATCAGTGAAAAAGAGACCCAGTACTTC.

This clonotype was observed many times. J is TRBJ2-1 and V is TRBV19, with D maybe TRBD2 (5 bases). V was shortened by 3 bases and J by 5 bases, with 8 bases between the two germline ends. The CDR3 length is 13 residues. Germline loops: CDR1 LNHDA, CDR2 SQIVND (reference sequence). The CDR3 DNA is TGTGCCAGTAGTATGAGGGTTAACAATGAGCAGTTCTTC. Its protein is CASSMRVNNEQFF.

Here the CDR3 reads CSVVSVETQYF. The CDR3, as DNA: TGCAGCGTTGTCTCGGTGGAGACCCAGTACTTC. V is TRBV29-1 and J is TRBJ2-5, with D hard to call. Trimming removed 4 bases from V and 5 bases from J, with 8 bases in between. Germline V gene lookup returns CDR1 SQVTM and CDR2 ANQGSEA. The CDR3 has 11 amino acids.

The rearrangement links TRBV5-1 to TRBJ2-5; D not resolved. This CDR3 region has 13 residues. Looked up from germline, CDR1 is SGHRS and CDR2 is YFSETQ. Trimming left V 4 bases short and J 2 bases short, with 9 bases between. CDR3 DNA sequence: TGCGCCAGCAGCAAAGGACCGCAAGAGACCCAGTACTTC. Translated, it gives CASSKGPQETQYF.

The genes are TRBV20-1 and TRBJ2-3; 9 positions agree with TRBD2. V dropped 6 bases and J dropped 1; count of bases not matched to a gene: 8. Looked up from germline, CDR1 is DFQATT and CDR2 is SNEGSKA (reference sequence). The CDR3 spans 15 residues. CDR3 DNA: TGCAGTGCCGGCGGGGGGGAGCTGGGCACAGATACGCAGTATTTT. This sequence encodes CSAGGGELGTDTQYF.

The chain employs TRBV9 and TRBJ2-3; TRBD2 matches 9 bases. Germline CDR1 SGDLS, CDR2 YYNGEE. Germline trimming cut 5 bases from V and 6 bases from J; bases unmatched to any gene: 10. This CDR3 spans 15 amino acids. The CDR3 nucleotides are TGTGCCAGCAGTACTAGCGCGGGGGGGGCGGATACGCAGTATTTT. It yields the protein CASSTSAGGADTQYF.

The chain employs TRBV7-9 and TRBJ1-4; a possible D gene is TRBD1 (6 bases). The CDR3 spans 14 residues. Germline V lookup: CDR1 SEHNR, CDR2 FQNEAQ (reference sequence). Trimming stripped 1 base from V and 7 bases from J, with 10 bases between. This chain's CDR3 is CASSLDRGPEKLFF. The CDR3, as DNA: TGTGCCAGCAGCTTAGACCGGGGGCCTGAAAAACTGTTTTTT.

This clonotype was counted at least ten times. The chain combines TRBV5-4 with TRBJ2-7; 7 nucleotides agree with TRBD2. V shed 3 bases and J 2 bases; nucleotides not matched to a gene: 8. Germline assignment: CDR1 SGHNT and CDR2 YYREEE (reference sequence). The CDR3 loop spans 15 amino acids. The DNA for the CDR3 is TGTGCCAGCAGCTCAAAGCGGGACCTTGCCTACGAGCAGTACTTC. Translating it yields CASSSKRDLAYEQYF.

The V and J genes are TRBV29-1 and TRBJ1-3; unclear D gene. The CDR3 runs 11 residues. V was pared by 0 bases and J by 6 bases, with 3 bases between. The germline V gene has CDR1 SQVTM and CDR2 ANQGSEA. The DNA of the CDR3 is TGCAGCGTTGAAGATCTAAACACCATATATTTT. Amino acids: CSVEDLNTIYF.

The chain joins TRBV4-3 to TRBJ1-4; 11 bases are a match to TRBD1. Germline CDR1 reads LGHNA; CDR2 reads YSLEER. V lost 1 base, J lost 11 bases, and 3 bases stayed unmatched. CDR3 length equals 14 residues. CDR3 loop: CASSQARDRGKLFF. The CDR3 DNA is TGCGCCAGCAGCCAAGCCCGGGACAGGGGGAAACTGTTTTTT.

The V call is TRBV20-1, the J call TRBJ2-5; 13 bases line up with TRBD2. The V segment lost 6 bases and the J segment 5 bases; nucleotides outside the gene matches: 3. Per germline, CDR1 DFQATT and CDR2 SNEGSKA (reference sequence). The CDR3 extends over 13 amino acids. The CDR3 region is CSARGLAGETQYF. CDR3 in DNA: TGCAGTGCCCGGGGACTAGCGGGGGAGACCCAGTACTTC.

The chain employs TRBV9 and TRBJ2-3; 14 bases match TRBD2. Germline V gene sequence: CDR1 SGDLS, CDR2 YYNGEE. The ends lost 6 bases at V and 6 bases at J; junction bases unmatched: 3. The CDR3 sequence is 14 residues long. CDR3 bases: TGTGCCAGCAAAGGGACTAGCGGGAGCGATACGCAGTATTTT. Protein product: CASKGTSGSDTQYF. Using reference TRBV9 and TRBJ2-3 for the parts outside the CDR3, the full variable domain is DSGVTQTPKHLITATGQRVTLRCSPRSGDLSVYWYQQSLDQGLQFLIQYYNGEERAKGNILERFSAQQFPDLHSELNLSSLELGDSALYFCASKGTSGSDTQYFGPGTRLTVL.

This clonotype has a handful of counts. The chain links TRBV6-2 or TRBV6-3 to TRBJ2-5; no firm D call. Deletions cut 7 bases from V and 7 bases from J, with 10 bases between. Germline CDR1 is MNHEY and CDR2 is SVGEGT. The CDR3 sequence is 11 residues long. CDR3 in amino acids: CASTSLRTQYF. Written as DNA, the CDR3 is TGTGCCAGCACTTCCTTGAGGACCCAGTACTTC.

This chain joins TRBV5-1 and TRBJ2-2; TRBD1 is a possible D gene (5 bases). This CDR3 region has 15 residues. Between the trimmed V and J ends, which lost 3 bases and 5 bases, there was a span of 14 bases. Per germline, CDR1 SGHRS and CDR2 YFSETQ. The CDR3 sequence: CASSSQTDATGELFF. CDR3 DNA: TGCGCCAGCAGCTCCCAGACAGACGCTACCGGGGAGCTGTTTTTT.